Sequencing of this T cell receptor (beta chain) was carried out in a study of blood T cells in healthy people across ages. Whole-study results and caveats: As naive T cell percentage varied, TCR beta diversity correlated strongly with it. Both naive CD4+ cell counts and diversity were greater in long-lived donors than in aged donors. It was not possible, with unsorted PBMCs, to conclusively compare naive and antigen-experienced cells.

Germline V gives CDR1 SQVTM, CDR2 ANQGSEA. The length of the CDR3 is 19 residues. A second roughly 7 to 12 cycle PCR used barcoded and J-beta primers. MiXCR, run by TCRdb on the 5' RACE reads, gives a single entry per CDR3 protein. The table has some 900,000 distinct CDR3 sequences, around 49% seen once; the top ten hold about an eighth. Every donor contributed roughly 10 milliliters of peripheral blood by blood draw. A single count supports this clonotype. No antigen is known for it. Possible read error: a much larger clone is one base away. This receptor was taken from a young man in good health. The sequenced sample was blood. The chain is built from TRBV29-1 and TRBJ2-5, with 12 nucleotides matching TRBD1. The J call may be in error: the DNA end matches TRBJ2-7 better. In DNA form, the CDR3 reads TGCGGCGTTGAAGATTGGGGACAGGGGGCGTCTCTTCAAAGCTACGAGCAGTACTTC. It yields the protein CGVEDWGQGASLQSYEQYF.